Following are 11 T cell receptor beta chains from one sample sequenced in a study of T cells in Graves' hyperthyroidism and ophthalmopathy. What was amplified from RNA transcripts were TCR beta CDR3 regions. The HTBI set primed first-round TCR CDR3 RT-PCR. TCRdb called the multiplex PCR reads again in MiXCR, with one record for every CDR3 protein. The sample includes 300,000 to 400,000 distinct CDR3 sequences, 14% of them seen just once. The sample was blood. Receptors were obtained from a woman aged 60-75 years with Graves' hyperthyroidism.

The chain recombines TRBV15 with TRBJ2-3; TRBD2 matches 10 bases. The CDR3 runs 18 residues. J was trimmed by 4 bases and V by 0 bases; bases with no gene match: 10. Per the germline V gene, CDR1 is LNHNV and CDR2 is YYDKDF (reference sequence). The CDR3 spells CATSRDWVSGRFADTQYF. The CDR3 nucleotides read TGTGCCACCAGCAGAGATTGGGTTAGCGGGAGGTTTGCAGATACGCAGTATTTT.

This clonotype appeared a few times. CDR3 DNA sequence: TGTGCCAGCAGTTTAATTAGCGGGAATCTACACAATGAGCAGTTCTTC. Its translation is CASSLISGNLHNEQFF. V is TRBV27 and J is TRBJ2-1, with 8 bases that match TRBD2. The junction had 8 bases not matched to a gene; V was cut back by 2 bases and J by 5 bases. The CDR3 length is 16 residues. Germline lookup yields CDR1 MNHEY and CDR2 SMNVEV (reference sequence).

This clonotype was recorded at least ten times. One end of the junction is discordant with germline, which a read error may explain. The chain carries TRBV12-3 or TRBV12-4 and TRBJ2-5; D is unclear. The CDR3 extends over 13 amino acids. CDR3 amino acids: CASSLARQETQYF. The CDR3 bases are TGTGCCAGCAGCTTAGCCAGGCAAGAGACCCAGTACTTC.

This clonotype was found a few times. The genes are TRBV5-1 and TRBJ2-6; unclear D gene. The CDR3 extends over 13 amino acids. V was pared by 4 bases and J by 4 bases, with 6 bases between. CDR1 and CDR2 (germline): SGHRS, YFSETQ. CDR3 sequence (DNA): TGCGCCAGCAGCCCGAGGGGGGCCAACGTCCTGACTTTC. It encodes CASSPRGANVLTF.

The sample holds many counts of this clonotype. V gene TRBV12-3 or TRBV12-4 combines with J gene TRBJ2-1; D remains ambiguous. The V and J ends lost 6 bases and 6 bases respectively, with 15 bases between them. The CDR3 has 14 amino acids. The CDR3 spells CASRPGPPFNEQFF. In DNA, the CDR3 is TGTGCCAGCAGACCCGGACCTCCGTTCAATGAGCAGTTCTTC.

The chain uses TRBV5-1 and TRBJ2-1; TRBD1 agrees at 9 bases. Germline trimming cut 3 bases from V and 4 bases from J; bases unmatched to any gene: 8. Germline V gene data show CDR1 as SGHRS and CDR2 as YFSETQ. The CDR3 runs 16 residues. The CDR3 protein is CASSSEQGAGYNEQFF. CDR3 coding DNA: TGCGCCAGCAGCTCGGAACAGGGGGCTGGGTACAATGAGCAGTTCTTC.

Many counts were recorded for this clonotype. The chain is built from TRBV6-1 and TRBJ2-5; no clear D gene. CDR1 and CDR2 from the germline V gene are MNHNS and SASEGT. This CDR3 region has 18 residues. The ends were cut back, 6 bases at V and 1 base at J, with 24 bases in the middle. The CDR3 loop is CASSPGYDWEGSQETQYF. The CDR3 nucleotides read TGTGCCAGCAGCCCCGGGTATGACTGGGAAGGCTCCCAAGAGACCCAGTACTTC.

This clonotype was seen only a few times. This chain joins TRBV27 and TRBJ2-1; 12 bases agree with TRBD2. The V gene end was trimmed by 5 bases and the J gene end by 15 bases; junction bases not matched to a gene: 11. CDR3 length: 14 amino acids. CDR1 and CDR2 (germline): MNHEY, SMNVEV (reference sequence). CDR3 DNA: TGTGCCAGCAGTCCCGGACTAGCGGGACCCCCCGGGTTCTTC. It specifies CASSPGLAGPPGFF.

This clonotype occurred many times. The chain carries TRBV7-9 and TRBJ2-2; D remains unclear. The V and J ends lost 5 bases and 3 bases respectively, with 7 bases between them. Germline CDR1 is SEHNR and CDR2 is FQNEAQ (reference sequence). CDR3 length: 13 residues. CDR3 in DNA: TGTGCCAGCAGCCAGAGAGACACCGGGGAGCTGTTTTTT. Encoded protein: CASSQRDTGELFF.

The CDR3 DNA follows: TGTGCCAGCAGTTTGATCCTGACAACGAGGAGCTCTGGAAACACCATATATTTT. Its protein is CASSLILTTRSSGNTIYF. V and J are TRBV12-3 or TRBV12-4 and TRBJ1-3, with D hard to call. This CDR3 comprises 18 residues. V shed 3 bases and J shed 0 bases, with 18 bases lying between them.

The sample holds many counts of this clonotype. This chain joins TRBV2 and TRBJ1-4, with TRBD1 as a possible D gene (5 bases). Deletions cut 0 bases from V and 8 bases from J, with 7 bases between. In germline, CDR1 is SNHLY, CDR2 FYNNEI. The CDR3 has 13 residues. CDR3 sequence: CASSEARGEKLFF. DNA for the CDR3: TGTGCCAGCAGTGAAGCTCGGGGGGAAAAACTGTTTTTT.